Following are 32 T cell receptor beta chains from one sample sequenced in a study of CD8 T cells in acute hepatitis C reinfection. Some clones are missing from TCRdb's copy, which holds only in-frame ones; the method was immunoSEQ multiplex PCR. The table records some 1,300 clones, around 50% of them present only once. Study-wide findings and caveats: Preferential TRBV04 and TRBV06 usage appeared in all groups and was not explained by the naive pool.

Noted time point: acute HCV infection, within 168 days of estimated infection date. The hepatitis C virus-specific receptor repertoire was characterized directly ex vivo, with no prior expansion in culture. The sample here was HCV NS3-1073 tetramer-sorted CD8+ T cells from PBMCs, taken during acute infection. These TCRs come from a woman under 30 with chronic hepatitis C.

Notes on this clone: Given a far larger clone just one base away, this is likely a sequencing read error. DNA for the CDR3: TGCGCCAGCAGCCAAGAAATGGCTAGCGGGGGGGGTGGCGAGCAGTACTTC. It translates to CASSQEMASGGGGEQYF. The V and J genes are TRBV4-1 and TRBJ2-7; 12 positions agree with TRBD2. J was trimmed by 6 bases and V by 0 bases; bases with no gene match: 9. Germline V gene data show CDR1 as MGHRA and CDR2 as YSYEKL. The CDR3 is 17 residues long.

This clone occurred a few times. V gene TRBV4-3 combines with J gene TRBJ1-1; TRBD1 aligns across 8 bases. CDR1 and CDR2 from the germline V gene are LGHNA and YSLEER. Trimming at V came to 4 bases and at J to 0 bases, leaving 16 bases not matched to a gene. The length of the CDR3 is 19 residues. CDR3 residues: CASSRFTSAAGGLNTEAFF. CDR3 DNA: TGCGCCAGCAGCCGATTTACCTCGGCCGCAGGGGGCTTGAACACTGAAGCTTTCTTT.

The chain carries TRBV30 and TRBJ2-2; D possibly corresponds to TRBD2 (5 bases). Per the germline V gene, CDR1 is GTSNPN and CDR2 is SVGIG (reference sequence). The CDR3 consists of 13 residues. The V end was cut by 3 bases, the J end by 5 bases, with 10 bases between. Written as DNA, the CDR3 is TGTGCCTGGAGCACTCCGGGAACCGGGGAGCTGTTTTTT. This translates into CAWSTPGTGELFF. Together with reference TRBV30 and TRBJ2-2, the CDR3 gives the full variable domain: SQTIHQWPATLVQPVGSPLSLECTVEGTSNPNLYWYRQAAGRGLQLLFYSVGIGQISSEVPQNLSASRPQDRQFILSSKKLLLSDSGFYLCAWSTPGTGELFFGEGSRLTVL.

CDR3 in amino acids: CASSQEPLGTSGGGDTQYF. The DNA of the CDR3 is TGCGCCAGCAGCCAAGAACCCCTTGGGACTAGCGGGGGCGGAGATACGCAGTATTTT. This chain joins TRBV4-3 and TRBJ2-3; 14 bases match TRBD2. Losses at the gene ends were 0 bases for V and 5 bases for J; bases not matched to a gene: 10. The CDR3 length is 19 residues. Germline V CDR1 and CDR2: LGHNA, YSLEER.

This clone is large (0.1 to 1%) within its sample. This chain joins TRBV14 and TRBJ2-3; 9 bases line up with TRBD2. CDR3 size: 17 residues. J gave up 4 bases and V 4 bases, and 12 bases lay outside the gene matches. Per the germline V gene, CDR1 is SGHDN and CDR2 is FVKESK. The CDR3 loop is CASSLYLGGGASDTQYF. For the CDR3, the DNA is TGTGCCAGCAGCCTTTACCTCGGCGGGGGGGCCTCAGATACGCAGTATTTT.

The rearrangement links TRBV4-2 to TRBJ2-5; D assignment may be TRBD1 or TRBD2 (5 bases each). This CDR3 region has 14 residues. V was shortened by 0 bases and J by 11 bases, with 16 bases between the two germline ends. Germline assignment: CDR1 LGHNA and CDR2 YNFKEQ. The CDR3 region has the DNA TGTGCCAGCAGCCAAGAGAAGGGACCCCTTGAGCAGTACTTC. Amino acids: CASSQEKGPLEQYF.

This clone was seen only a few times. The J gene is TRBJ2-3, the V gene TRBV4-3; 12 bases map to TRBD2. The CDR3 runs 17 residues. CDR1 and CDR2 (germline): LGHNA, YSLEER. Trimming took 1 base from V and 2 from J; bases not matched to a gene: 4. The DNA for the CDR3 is TGCGCCAGCAGCCAAGTGACTAGCGGGGGATACACAGATACGCAGTATTTT. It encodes CASSQVTSGGYTDTQYF.

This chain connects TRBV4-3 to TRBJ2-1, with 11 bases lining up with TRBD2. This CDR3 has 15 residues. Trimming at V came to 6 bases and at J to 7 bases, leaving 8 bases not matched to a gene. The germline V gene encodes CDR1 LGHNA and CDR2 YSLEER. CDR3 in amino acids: CASSREIAGGNEQFF. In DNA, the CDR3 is TGCGCCAGCAGTAGGGAAATAGCGGGGGGGAATGAGCAGTTCTTC.

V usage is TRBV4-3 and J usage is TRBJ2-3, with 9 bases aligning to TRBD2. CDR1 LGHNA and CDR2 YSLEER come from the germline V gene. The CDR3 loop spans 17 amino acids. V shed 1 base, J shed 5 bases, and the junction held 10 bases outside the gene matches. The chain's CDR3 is CASSQAGAAGGGDTQYF. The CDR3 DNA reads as TGCGCCAGCAGCCAAGCGGGCGCGGCGGGGGGGGGAGATACGCAGTATTTT.

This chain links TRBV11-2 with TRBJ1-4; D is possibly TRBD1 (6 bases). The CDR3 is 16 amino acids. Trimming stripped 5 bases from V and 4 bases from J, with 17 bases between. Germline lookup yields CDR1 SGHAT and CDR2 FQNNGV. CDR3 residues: CASSPPQGGHNEKLFF. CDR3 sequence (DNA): TGTGCCAGCAGCCCCCCGCAAGGGGGTCATAATGAAAAACTGTTTTTT. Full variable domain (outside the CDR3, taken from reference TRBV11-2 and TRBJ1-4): EAGVAQSPRYKIIEKRQSVAFWCNPISGHATLYWYQQILGQGPKLLIQFQNNGVVDDSQLPKDRFSAERLKGVDSTLKIQPAKLEDSAVYLCASSPPQGGHNEKLFFGSGTQLSVL.

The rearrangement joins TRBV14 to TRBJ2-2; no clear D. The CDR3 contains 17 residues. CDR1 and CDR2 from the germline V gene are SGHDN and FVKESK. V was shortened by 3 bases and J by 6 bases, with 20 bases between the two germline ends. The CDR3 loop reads CASSHFKGVGAPGELFF. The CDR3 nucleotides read TGTGCCAGCAGCCATTTTAAAGGTGTAGGAGCGCCCGGGGAGCTGTTTTTT.

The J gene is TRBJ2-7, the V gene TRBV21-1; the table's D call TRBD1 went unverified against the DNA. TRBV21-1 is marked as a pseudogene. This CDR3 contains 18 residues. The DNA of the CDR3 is TGTGCCAGCAGCAAAGGGGCAGGGGCTCGACAAAACTCCTACGAGCAGTACTTC. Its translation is CASSKGAGARQNSYEQYF.

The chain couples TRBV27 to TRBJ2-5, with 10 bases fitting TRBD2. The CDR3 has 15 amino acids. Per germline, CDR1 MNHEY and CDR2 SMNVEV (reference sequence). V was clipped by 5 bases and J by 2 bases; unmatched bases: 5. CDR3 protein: CASSISGGQQETQYF. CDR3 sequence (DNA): TGTGCCAGCAGTATTAGCGGGGGGCAGCAAGAGACCCAGTACTTC.

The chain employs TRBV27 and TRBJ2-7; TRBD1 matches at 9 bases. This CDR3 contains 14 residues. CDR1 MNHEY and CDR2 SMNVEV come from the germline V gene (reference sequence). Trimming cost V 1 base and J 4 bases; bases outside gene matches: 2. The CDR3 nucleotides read TGTGCCAGCAGTTTATTCGGACAGGGGTACGAGCAGTACTTC. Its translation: CASSLFGQGYEQYF.

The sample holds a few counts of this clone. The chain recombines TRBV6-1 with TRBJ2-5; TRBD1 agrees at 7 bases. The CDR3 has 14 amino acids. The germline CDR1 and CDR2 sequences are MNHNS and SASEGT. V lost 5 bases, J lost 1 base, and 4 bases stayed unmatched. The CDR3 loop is CASSKGQPQETQYF. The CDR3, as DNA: TGTGCCAGCAGTAAGGGACAGCCCCAAGAGACCCAGTACTTC.

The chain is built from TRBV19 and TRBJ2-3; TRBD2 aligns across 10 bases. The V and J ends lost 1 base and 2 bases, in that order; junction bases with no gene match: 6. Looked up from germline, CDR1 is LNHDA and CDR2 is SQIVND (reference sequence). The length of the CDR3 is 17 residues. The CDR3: CASSIVGSGGFTDTQYF. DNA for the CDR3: TGTGCCAGTAGTATAGTGGGTAGCGGGGGGTTCACAGATACGCAGTATTTT.

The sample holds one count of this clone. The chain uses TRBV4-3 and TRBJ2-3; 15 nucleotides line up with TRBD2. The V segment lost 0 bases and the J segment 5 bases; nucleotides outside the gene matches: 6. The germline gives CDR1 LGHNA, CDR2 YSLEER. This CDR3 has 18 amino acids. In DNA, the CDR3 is TGCGCCAGCAGCCAAGAACCCCGGACTAGCGGGGGGGGAGATACGCAGTATTTT. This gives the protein CASSQEPRTSGGGDTQYF.

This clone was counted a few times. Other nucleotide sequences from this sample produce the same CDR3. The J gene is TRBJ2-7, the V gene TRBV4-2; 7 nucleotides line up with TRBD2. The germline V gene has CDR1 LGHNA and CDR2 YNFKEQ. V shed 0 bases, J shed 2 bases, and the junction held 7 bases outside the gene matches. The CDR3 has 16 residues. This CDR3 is CASSQEASGAPYEQYF. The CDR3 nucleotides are TGTGCCAGCAGCCAAGAGGCAAGCGGGGCCCCCTACGAGCAGTACTTC.

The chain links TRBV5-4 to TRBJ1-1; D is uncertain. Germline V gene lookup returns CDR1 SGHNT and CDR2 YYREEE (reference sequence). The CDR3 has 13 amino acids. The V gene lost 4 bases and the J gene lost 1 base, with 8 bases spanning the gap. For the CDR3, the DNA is TGTGCCAGCAGCCCGGCAGCGAACACTGAAGCTTTCTTT. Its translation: CASSPAANTEAFF.

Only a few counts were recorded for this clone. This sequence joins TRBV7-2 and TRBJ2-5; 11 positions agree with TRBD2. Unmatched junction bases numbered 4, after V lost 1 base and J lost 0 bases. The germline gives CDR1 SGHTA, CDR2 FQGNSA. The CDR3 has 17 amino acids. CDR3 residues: CASSLETSGGYQETQYF. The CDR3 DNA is TGTGCCAGCAGCTTAGAAACTAGCGGGGGATACCAAGAGACCCAGTACTTC.

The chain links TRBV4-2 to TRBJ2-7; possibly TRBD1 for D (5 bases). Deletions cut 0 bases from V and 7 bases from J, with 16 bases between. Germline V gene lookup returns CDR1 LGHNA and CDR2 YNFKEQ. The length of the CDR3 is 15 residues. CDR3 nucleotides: TGTGCCAGCAGCCAAGAACCAGGGTCTTGGGGAGAGCAGTACTTC. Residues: CASSQEPGSWGEQYF.

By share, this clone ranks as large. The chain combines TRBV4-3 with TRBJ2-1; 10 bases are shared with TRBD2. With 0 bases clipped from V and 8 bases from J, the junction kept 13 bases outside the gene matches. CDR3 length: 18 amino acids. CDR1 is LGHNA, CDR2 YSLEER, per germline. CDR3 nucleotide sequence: TGCGCCAGCAGCCAAGAACCCGGCCTAGCGGGGGCCAACCATGAGCAGTTCTTC. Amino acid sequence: CASSQEPGLAGANHEQFF.

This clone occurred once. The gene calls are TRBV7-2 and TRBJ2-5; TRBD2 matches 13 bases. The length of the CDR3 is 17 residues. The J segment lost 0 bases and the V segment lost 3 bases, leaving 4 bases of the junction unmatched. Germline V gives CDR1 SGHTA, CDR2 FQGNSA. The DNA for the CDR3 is TGTGCCAGCAGCTTGATGACTAGCGGGGGGTACCAAGAGACCCAGTACTTC. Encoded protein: CASSLMTSGGYQETQYF.

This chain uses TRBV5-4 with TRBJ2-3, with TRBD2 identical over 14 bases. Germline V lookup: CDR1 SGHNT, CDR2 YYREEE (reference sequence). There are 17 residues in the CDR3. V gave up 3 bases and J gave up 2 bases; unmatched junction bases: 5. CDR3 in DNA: TGTGCCAGCAGCTCCGGGACTAGCGGGGGTTACACAGATACGCAGTATTTT. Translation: CASSSGTSGGYTDTQYF. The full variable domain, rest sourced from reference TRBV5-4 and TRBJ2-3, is ETGVTQSPTHLIKTRGQQVTLRCSSQSGHNTVSWYQQALGQGPQFIFQYYREEENGRGNFPPRFSGLQFPNYSSELNVNALELDDSALYLCASSSGTSGGYTDTQYFGPGTRLTVL.

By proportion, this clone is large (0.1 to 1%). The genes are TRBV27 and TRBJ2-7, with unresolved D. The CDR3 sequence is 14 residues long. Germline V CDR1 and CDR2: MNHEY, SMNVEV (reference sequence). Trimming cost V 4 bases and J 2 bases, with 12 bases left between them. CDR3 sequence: CASSSTRQAYEQYF. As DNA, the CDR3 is TGTGCCAGCAGTTCGACAAGGCAGGCCTACGAGCAGTACTTC.

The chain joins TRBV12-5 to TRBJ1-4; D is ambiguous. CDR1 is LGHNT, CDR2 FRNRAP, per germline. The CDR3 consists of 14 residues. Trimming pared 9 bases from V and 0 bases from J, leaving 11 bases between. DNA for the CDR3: TGTGCTAGCTCTGCCCTTGCAACTAATGAAAAACTGTTTTTT. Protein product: CASSALATNEKLFF.

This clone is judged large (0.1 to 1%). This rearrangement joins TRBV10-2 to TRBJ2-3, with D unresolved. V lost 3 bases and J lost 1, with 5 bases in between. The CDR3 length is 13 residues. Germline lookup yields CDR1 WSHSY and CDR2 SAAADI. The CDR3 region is CASSDTGTDTQYF. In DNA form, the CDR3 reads TGCGCCAGCAGTGACACAGGCACAGATACGCAGTATTTT.

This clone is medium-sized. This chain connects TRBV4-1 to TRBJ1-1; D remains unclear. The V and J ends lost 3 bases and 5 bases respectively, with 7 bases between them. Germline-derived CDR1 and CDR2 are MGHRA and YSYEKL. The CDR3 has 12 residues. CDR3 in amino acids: CASSHDETEAFF. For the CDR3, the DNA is TGCGCCAGCAGCCACGATGAGACTGAAGCTTTCTTT.

CDR3 in amino acids: CASSLEVGLWGEQFF. CDR3 nucleotides: TGTGCCAGCAGCTTAGAGGTTGGTCTCTGGGGTGAGCAGTTCTTC. The chain is built from TRBV7-2 and TRBJ2-1; D gene unclear. Germline V gene data show CDR1 as SGHTA and CDR2 as FQGNSA. V was pared by 1 base and J by 9 bases, with 16 bases between. This CDR3 contains 15 residues.

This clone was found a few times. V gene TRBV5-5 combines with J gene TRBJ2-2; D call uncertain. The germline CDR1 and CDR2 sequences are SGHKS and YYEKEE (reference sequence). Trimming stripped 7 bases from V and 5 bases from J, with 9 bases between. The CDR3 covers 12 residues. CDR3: CASLELTGELFF. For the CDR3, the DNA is TGTGCCAGCTTAGAGCTGACCGGGGAGCTGTTTTTT.

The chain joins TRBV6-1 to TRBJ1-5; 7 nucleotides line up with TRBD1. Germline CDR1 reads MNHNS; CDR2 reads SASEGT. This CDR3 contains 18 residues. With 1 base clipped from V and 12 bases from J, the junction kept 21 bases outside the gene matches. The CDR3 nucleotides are TGTGCCAGCAGTGAAGAACCCACCACAGCAGGGGGTGGGGATCACCAGCATTTT. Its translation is CASSEEPTTAGGGDHQHF.

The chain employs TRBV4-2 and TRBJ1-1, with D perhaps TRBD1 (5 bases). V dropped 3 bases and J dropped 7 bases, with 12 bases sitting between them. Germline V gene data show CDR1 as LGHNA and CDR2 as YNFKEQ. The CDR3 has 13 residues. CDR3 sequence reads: CASSQERGSEAFF. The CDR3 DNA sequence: TGTGCCAGCAGCCAGGAGAGGGGAAGTGAAGCTTTCTTT.